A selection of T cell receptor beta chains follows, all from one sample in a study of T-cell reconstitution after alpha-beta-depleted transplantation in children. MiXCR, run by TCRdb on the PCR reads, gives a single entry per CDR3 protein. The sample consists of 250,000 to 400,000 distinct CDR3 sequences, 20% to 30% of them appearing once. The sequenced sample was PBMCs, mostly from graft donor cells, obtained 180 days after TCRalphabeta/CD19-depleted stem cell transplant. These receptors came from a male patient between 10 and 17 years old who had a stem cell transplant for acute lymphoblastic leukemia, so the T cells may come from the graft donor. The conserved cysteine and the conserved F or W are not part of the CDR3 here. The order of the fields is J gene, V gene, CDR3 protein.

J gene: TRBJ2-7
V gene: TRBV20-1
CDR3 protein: SALAGGPTYEQY

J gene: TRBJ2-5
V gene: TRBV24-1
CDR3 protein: ATSDSLKETQY

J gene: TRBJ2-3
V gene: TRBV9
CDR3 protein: ASSPGLAAQY

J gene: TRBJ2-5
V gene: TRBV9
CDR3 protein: ASSAGGYQETQY

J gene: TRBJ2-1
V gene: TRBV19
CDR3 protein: ASLTSGRGGEQF

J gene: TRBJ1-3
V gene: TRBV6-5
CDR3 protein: ASSLDSLSGNTIY

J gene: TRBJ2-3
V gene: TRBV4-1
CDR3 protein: ASSPLPGQQRDTQY

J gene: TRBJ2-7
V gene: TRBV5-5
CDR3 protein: ASISGPGTVYEQY

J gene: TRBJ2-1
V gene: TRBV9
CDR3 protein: ASSSDSGFYNEQF

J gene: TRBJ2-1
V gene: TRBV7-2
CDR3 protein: ASSLNGLYNEQF

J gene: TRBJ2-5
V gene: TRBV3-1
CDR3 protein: ASSQIAGGPKTQY

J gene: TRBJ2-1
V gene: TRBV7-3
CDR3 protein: ASSLNRGVGYEQF

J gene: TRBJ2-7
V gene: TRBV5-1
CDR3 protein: ASSLGLVAYEQY

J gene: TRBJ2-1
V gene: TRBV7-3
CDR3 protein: ASSTKLSGGGYNEQF

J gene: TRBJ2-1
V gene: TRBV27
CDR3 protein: ASSFFMGPLKF

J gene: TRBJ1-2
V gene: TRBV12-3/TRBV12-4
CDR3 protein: ASSETGYRNIYGYT

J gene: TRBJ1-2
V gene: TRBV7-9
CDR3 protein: ASSFVVDYGYT

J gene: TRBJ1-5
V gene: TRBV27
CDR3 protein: ASSPHTGGGNQPQH

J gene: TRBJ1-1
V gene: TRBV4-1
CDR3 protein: ASSRFGVREAF

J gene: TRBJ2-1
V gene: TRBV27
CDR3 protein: ASSLSEPESDEQF

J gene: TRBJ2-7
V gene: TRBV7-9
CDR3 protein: ASSLGHRGTGLDEQY

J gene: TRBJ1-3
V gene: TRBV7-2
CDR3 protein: ASNPRGYGNTIY

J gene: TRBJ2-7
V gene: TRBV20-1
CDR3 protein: SARWTSGLTYEQY

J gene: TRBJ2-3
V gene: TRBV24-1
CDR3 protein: ATSDSKGREGLKTQY